The 12 T cell receptor beta chains in this list originate from one sample, sequenced in a study of blood T cell repertoires in COVID-19. Produced via immunoSEQ multiplex PCR; TCRdb's table is partial and in-frame only. The data contain 200,000 to 300,000 clones, approximately 88% of them singletons. The specimen was peripheral blood. All receptors derive from a human donor in a cohort sampled during active COVID-19.

J is TRBJ1-1 and V is TRBV10-3, with D hard to call. The germline CDR1 and CDR2 sequences are ENHRY and SYGVKD. The ends were cut back, 5 bases at V and 1 base at J, with 8 bases in the middle. This CDR3 is built from 13 residues. The DNA for the CDR3 is TGTGCCATCAGTTTCGGCGGGAACACTGAAGCTTTCTTT. Translating gives CAISFGGNTEAFF.

The chain is built from TRBV7-2 and TRBJ2-7; TRBD2 matches 9 bases. The CDR3 is made up of 15 amino acids. J gave up 7 bases and V 5 bases, and 12 bases lay outside the gene matches. Germline CDR1 reads SGHTA; CDR2 reads FQGNSA. The CDR3 sequence is CASSPRLAGGEEQYF. CDR3 sequence (DNA): TGTGCCAGCAGCCCGCGACTTGCGGGAGGGGAAGAGCAGTACTTC.

The chain carries TRBV30 and TRBJ1-1, with 7 positions matching TRBD1. The germline gives CDR1 GTSNPN, CDR2 SVGIG (reference sequence). The CDR3 is 15 residues long. With 4 bases clipped from V and 0 bases from J, the junction kept 8 bases outside the gene matches. The CDR3 DNA is TGTGCCTGGATCAAAGACAGGGCGATGAACACTGAAGCTTTCTTT. This sequence encodes CAWIKDRAMNTEAFF.

The CDR3 DNA is TGTGCCAGCAGCTTCAGCGGGGGCTCAAATGAAAAACTGTTTTTT. This codes for CASSFSGGSNEKLFF. J is TRBJ1-4 and V is TRBV7-8; perhaps TRBD1 as D (6 bases). This CDR3 has 15 amino acids. The germline V gene encodes CDR1 SGHVS and CDR2 FQNEAQ. Trimming cost V 3 bases and J 5 bases, with 13 bases left between them.

This clone appeared once. The chain links TRBV6-2 or TRBV6-3 to TRBJ2-5; 8 bases line up with TRBD1. V dropped 5 bases and J dropped 2; count of bases not matched to a gene: 1. The CDR3 contains 13 residues. Germline V gives CDR1 MNHEY, CDR2 SVGEGT. The CDR3 nucleotides are TGTGCCAGCAGTCGGACAGGGCAAGAGACCCAGTACTTC. Encoded protein: CASSRTGQETQYF.

This chain connects TRBV6-6 to TRBJ2-7; the match to TRBD1 covers 7 bases. The CDR3 consists of 15 residues. V dropped 3 bases and J dropped 5; count of bases not matched to a gene: 10. Germline CDR1 and CDR2: MNHNY and SVGAGI (reference sequence). CDR3 coding DNA: TGTGCCAGCAGTTATGTACAGGGACAGACGAACGAGCAGTACTTC. This encodes CASSYVQGQTNEQYF.

CDR3 sequence: CASSNPGQGAEEKLFF. DNA of the CDR3: TGTGCCAGCAGCAACCCGGGACAGGGGGCGGAAGAAAAACTGTTTTTT. This chain connects TRBV3-1 (or the pseudogene TRBV3-2) to TRBJ1-4, with 12 bases matching TRBD1. With 5 bases clipped from V and 8 bases from J, the junction kept 9 bases outside the gene matches. Per the germline V gene, CDR1 is LGHDT and CDR2 is YNNKEL (reference sequence). The CDR3 is 16 amino acids.

This chain joins TRBV5-1 and TRBJ2-7, with TRBD2 identical over 7 bases. Looked up from germline, CDR1 is SGHRS and CDR2 is YFSETQ. Losses at the gene ends were 1 base for V and 5 bases for J; bases not matched to a gene: 3. The CDR3 extends over 13 amino acids. CDR3 loop: CASSLFAGDEQYF. In DNA form, the CDR3 reads TGCGCCAGCAGCTTGTTTGCGGGAGACGAGCAGTACTTC.

The rearrangement links TRBV7-8 to TRBJ2-1, with TRBD2 matching over 10 bases. With 6 bases clipped from V and 7 bases from J, the junction kept 6 bases outside the gene matches. The CDR3 runs to 14 residues. Germline assignment: CDR1 SGHVS and CDR2 FQNEAQ. CDR3 DNA: TGTGCCAGCAGTCTAGCGGGAGTGGGTAATGAGCAGTTCTTC. As protein: CASSLAGVGNEQFF.

The rearrangement links TRBV6-5 to TRBJ2-3; 8 bases fit TRBD1. The junction had 8 bases not matched to a gene; V was cut back by 8 bases and J by 1 base. Germline CDR1 is MNHEY and CDR2 is SVGAGI. The CDR3 is made up of 15 amino acids. As DNA, the CDR3 is TGTGCCAGCGGCGACCCGGGACAGGGCACAGATACGCAGTATTTT. It encodes CASGDPGQGTDTQYF.

A remark on this clone: One junction end disagrees with the germline gene, perhaps due to a read error. The chain couples TRBV7-7 to TRBJ2-1, with D maybe TRBD2 (5 bases). The CDR3 extends over 16 amino acids. Per the germline V gene, CDR1 is SSHAT and CDR2 is FNYEAQ (reference sequence). The CDR3 DNA sequence: TGTGCTAGCAGCCCATCCCTGGGGAGTTCCTACAATGAGCAGTTCTTC. It codes for CASSPSLGSSYNEQFF.

This chain connects TRBV13 to TRBJ2-5, with TRBD1 matching 8 bases. The CDR3 length is 15 residues. CDR1 and CDR2 from the germline V gene are PRHDT and FYEKMQ (reference sequence). J gave up 2 bases and V 5 bases, and 7 bases lay outside the gene matches. The CDR3 coding sequence is TGTGCCAGCAGCCTCGGACAGGGCACACAAGAGACCCAGTACTTC. Translation gives CASSLGQGTQETQYF.